A selection of T cell receptor beta chains follows, all from one sample in a study of CD8+ T cells in alopecia areata. Method: immunoSEQ multiplex PCR; TCRdb's copy keeps in-frame clones and lacks some. The profile shows over 150,000 clones, roughly three fifths of them singletons. Material: CD4+ T cells sorted from blood, obtained at week 4, from a patient treated with tofacitinib. The receptors were gathered from a human donor with alopecia areata. Both conserved end residues are part of each CDR3.

j_call: TRBJ1-1; cdr3_length: 13; v_call: TRBV30; cdr3_aa: CATGVGQNTEAFF
j_call: TRBJ1-2; cdr3_length: 17; v_call: TRBV27; cdr3_aa: CASSLFPLRGGGYGYTF
j_call: TRBJ2-1; cdr3_length: 15; v_call: TRBV15; cdr3_aa: CATSKGGLTYNEQFF
j_call: TRBJ2-5; cdr3_length: 11; v_call: TRBV15; cdr3_aa: CATRHQETQYF
j_call: TRBJ1-2; cdr3_length: 11; v_call: TRBV6-5; cdr3_aa: CASRQNYGYTF
j_call: TRBJ2-7; cdr3_length: 11; v_call: TRBV29-1; cdr3_aa: CSVGQDHEQYF
j_call: TRBJ2-3; cdr3_length: 14; v_call: TRBV7-2; cdr3_aa: CASSRDGSTDTQYF
j_call: TRBJ2-5; cdr3_length: 15; v_call: TRBV19; cdr3_aa: CASSIGQGGQETQYF
j_call: TRBJ2-3; cdr3_length: 15; v_call: TRBV11-1; cdr3_aa: CASSLSGPSTDTQYF
j_call: TRBJ2-1; cdr3_length: 14; v_call: TRBV29-1; cdr3_aa: CSVVRSQLGNEQFF
j_call: TRBJ1-2; cdr3_length: 11; v_call: TRBV29-1; cdr3_aa: CSVTENYGYTF
j_call: TRBJ2-1; cdr3_length: 19; v_call: TRBV30; cdr3_aa: CAWSYRQGQRTHPIHEQFF
j_call: TRBJ2-1; cdr3_length: 15; v_call: TRBV9; cdr3_aa: CASSVEARGSYEQFF
j_call: TRBJ1-5; cdr3_length: 14; v_call: TRBV29-1; cdr3_aa: CSVATGVSGQPQHF
j_call: TRBJ2-4; cdr3_length: 13; v_call: TRBV28; cdr3_aa: CASTGQGRNIQYF
j_call: TRBJ2-1; cdr3_length: 13; v_call: TRBV25-1; cdr3_aa: CATGLAGYNEQFF
j_call: TRBJ2-7; cdr3_length: 14; v_call: TRBV6-5; cdr3_aa: CASSYSSGRYEQYF
j_call: TRBJ1-5; cdr3_length: 13; v_call: TRBV6-5; cdr3_aa: CASSYRGGQPQHF
j_call: TRBJ1-2; cdr3_length: 15; v_call: TRBV5-1; cdr3_aa: CASSNPGQGHYGYTF
j_call: TRBJ1-4; cdr3_length: 15; v_call: TRBV6-1; cdr3_aa: CASRSSGAANEKLFF
j_call: TRBJ1-3; cdr3_length: 17; v_call: TRBV10-3; cdr3_aa: CAISDYGQGASGNTIYF
j_call: TRBJ2-2; cdr3_length: 13; v_call: TRBV29-1; cdr3_aa: CSIPGLTTGELFF
j_call: TRBJ2-3; cdr3_length: 13; v_call: TRBV19; cdr3_aa: CASVTESTDTQYF
j_call: TRBJ2-2; cdr3_length: 14; v_call: TRBV6-5; cdr3_aa: CASSSDRSTGELFF